Following are 12 T cell receptor beta chains from one sample sequenced in a study of blood T cell repertoires in COVID-19. Sequencing was performed with immunoSEQ multiplex PCR; in TCRdb, only in-frame clones are kept and a portion is missing. Seen here are about 100,000 clones, over 85% observed once, and the top ten hold under 7.5%. The sample comprised peripheral blood. These TCRs come from a man in his 70s with acute or convalescent COVID-19.

This clone was recorded a few times. V gene TRBV6-2 or TRBV6-3 combines with J gene TRBJ1-6; 11 positions agree with TRBD1. Germline CDR1 MNHEY, CDR2 SVGEGT. The J segment lost 11 bases and the V segment lost 5 bases, leaving 8 bases of the junction unmatched. This CDR3 contains 15 residues. CDR3 in amino acids: CASSPRTGGQAPLHF. As DNA, the CDR3 is TGTGCCAGCAGTCCCCGGACAGGGGGCCAAGCACCCCTCCACTTT.

V usage is TRBV27 and J usage is TRBJ1-2, with D possibly being TRBD1 (5 bases). Germline-derived CDR1 and CDR2 are MNHEY and SMNVEV (reference sequence). CDR3 size: 15 residues. Trimming removed 6 bases at V and 4 bases at J, with 18 bases between. CDR3 sequence: CASRFLGGVLYGYTF. DNA for the CDR3: TGTGCCAGCAGGTTCTTGGGGGGGGTTCTCTATGGCTACACCTTC.

V is TRBV4-1 and J is TRBJ2-7; unclear D gene. V shed 3 bases and J shed 0 bases, with 15 bases lying between them. CDR3 size: 16 residues. The germline CDR1 and CDR2 sequences are MGHRA and YSYEKL. The CDR3 here is CASSQGYYSSSYEQYF. CDR3 in DNA: TGCGCCAGCAGCCAGGGTTACTACTCGAGCTCCTACGAGCAGTACTTC.

This clone came up once. This chain uses TRBV6-5 with TRBJ2-4; 8 bases fit TRBD1. Germline CDR1 reads MNHEY; CDR2 reads SVGAGI. The J segment lost 4 bases and the V segment lost 6 bases, leaving 2 bases of the junction unmatched. This CDR3 is built from 13 residues. CDR3 loop: CASRGTGKNIQYF. CDR3 DNA sequence: TGTGCCAGCAGAGGGACAGGAAAAAACATTCAGTACTTC.

The CDR3 DNA is TGTGCCAGCAGTTACGGTATAGGGGGCCACTGTGGCTACACCTTC. This codes for CASSYGIGGHCGYTF. The V and J genes are TRBV6-5 and TRBJ1-2, with 7 bases that match TRBD1. The CDR3 totals 15 residues. Germline-derived CDR1 and CDR2 are MNHEY and SVGAGI. V lost 2 bases and J lost 7; bases outside the gene matches: 10.

The chain links TRBV5-1 to TRBJ1-5; 9 nucleotides match TRBD1. The germline gives CDR1 SGHRS, CDR2 YFSETQ. V was pared by 4 bases and J by 8 bases, with 7 bases of the junction left unmatched. The CDR3 totals 14 residues. CDR3 residues: CASSLGQGTEPQHF. The CDR3 nucleotides read TGCGCCAGCAGCCTGGGACAGGGTACAGAGCCCCAGCATTTT.

In this sample, this clone turned up a few times. This rearrangement joins TRBV7-9 to TRBJ2-3; TRBD2 aligns across 10 bases. The J segment lost 1 base and the V segment lost 3 bases, leaving 7 bases of the junction unmatched. In germline, CDR1 is SEHNR, CDR2 FQNEAQ (reference sequence). The CDR3 is 17 residues long. The CDR3 sequence: CASSFLASGSGTDTQYF. In DNA, the CDR3 is TGTGCCAGCAGCTTTTTGGCTAGCGGGAGTGGCACAGATACGCAGTATTTT.

This sequence joins TRBV7-3 and TRBJ2-2; 7 nucleotides match TRBD1. Trimming at V came to 5 bases and at J to 2 bases, leaving 5 bases not matched to a gene. The CDR3 has 15 residues. Germline V gene sequence: CDR1 SGHTA, CDR2 FQGTGA. The CDR3: CASSMDRRNTGELFF. As DNA, the CDR3 is TGTGCCAGCAGCATGGACAGGCGAAACACCGGGGAGCTGTTTTTT.

The J gene is TRBJ1-2, the V gene TRBV6-5, with 9 positions matching TRBD1. The V segment lost 0 bases and the J segment 4 bases; nucleotides outside the gene matches: 6. CDR3 length: 16 residues. Germline V gene lookup returns CDR1 MNHEY and CDR2 SVGAGI. This CDR3 reads CASSYSNRGRSYGYTF. The DNA of the CDR3 is TGTGCCAGCAGTTACTCGAACAGGGGGCGCAGCTATGGCTACACCTTC.

Remarks on this clone: The junction shows a germline mismatch at one end, possibly a read error. The DNA of the CDR3 is TGTGCCAGCAGCTTGGACTTTGGGGGCTACAATGGGCAGTTCTTC. Protein: CASSLDFGGYNGQFF. The J gene is TRBJ2-1, the V gene TRBV11-3; TRBD1 might be the D (6 bases). The CDR3 length is 15 residues. Germline CDR1 SGHNT, CDR2 YENEEA.

The rearrangement uses TRBV5-1 and TRBJ2-5, with TRBD2 matching over 8 bases. The junction had 7 bases not matched to a gene; V was cut back by 0 bases and J by 3 bases. Germline V gene sequence: CDR1 SGHRS, CDR2 YFSETQ. This CDR3 comprises 16 residues. DNA for the CDR3: TGCGCCAGCAGCTTGGGAGGGGCAGCGGGGGAAGAGACCCAGTACTTC. This codes for CASSLGGAAGEETQYF.

This sequence joins TRBV18 and TRBJ2-3; no clear D gene. The CDR3 is 14 amino acids. CDR1 is KGHSH and CDR2 is LQKENI in the germline V gene. V lost 3 bases and J 0 bases, leaving 7 bases between the germline ends. CDR3 DNA sequence: TGTGCCAGCTCACCTCTAGGCAGCACAGATACGCAGTATTTT. Its protein is CASSPLGSTDTQYF.